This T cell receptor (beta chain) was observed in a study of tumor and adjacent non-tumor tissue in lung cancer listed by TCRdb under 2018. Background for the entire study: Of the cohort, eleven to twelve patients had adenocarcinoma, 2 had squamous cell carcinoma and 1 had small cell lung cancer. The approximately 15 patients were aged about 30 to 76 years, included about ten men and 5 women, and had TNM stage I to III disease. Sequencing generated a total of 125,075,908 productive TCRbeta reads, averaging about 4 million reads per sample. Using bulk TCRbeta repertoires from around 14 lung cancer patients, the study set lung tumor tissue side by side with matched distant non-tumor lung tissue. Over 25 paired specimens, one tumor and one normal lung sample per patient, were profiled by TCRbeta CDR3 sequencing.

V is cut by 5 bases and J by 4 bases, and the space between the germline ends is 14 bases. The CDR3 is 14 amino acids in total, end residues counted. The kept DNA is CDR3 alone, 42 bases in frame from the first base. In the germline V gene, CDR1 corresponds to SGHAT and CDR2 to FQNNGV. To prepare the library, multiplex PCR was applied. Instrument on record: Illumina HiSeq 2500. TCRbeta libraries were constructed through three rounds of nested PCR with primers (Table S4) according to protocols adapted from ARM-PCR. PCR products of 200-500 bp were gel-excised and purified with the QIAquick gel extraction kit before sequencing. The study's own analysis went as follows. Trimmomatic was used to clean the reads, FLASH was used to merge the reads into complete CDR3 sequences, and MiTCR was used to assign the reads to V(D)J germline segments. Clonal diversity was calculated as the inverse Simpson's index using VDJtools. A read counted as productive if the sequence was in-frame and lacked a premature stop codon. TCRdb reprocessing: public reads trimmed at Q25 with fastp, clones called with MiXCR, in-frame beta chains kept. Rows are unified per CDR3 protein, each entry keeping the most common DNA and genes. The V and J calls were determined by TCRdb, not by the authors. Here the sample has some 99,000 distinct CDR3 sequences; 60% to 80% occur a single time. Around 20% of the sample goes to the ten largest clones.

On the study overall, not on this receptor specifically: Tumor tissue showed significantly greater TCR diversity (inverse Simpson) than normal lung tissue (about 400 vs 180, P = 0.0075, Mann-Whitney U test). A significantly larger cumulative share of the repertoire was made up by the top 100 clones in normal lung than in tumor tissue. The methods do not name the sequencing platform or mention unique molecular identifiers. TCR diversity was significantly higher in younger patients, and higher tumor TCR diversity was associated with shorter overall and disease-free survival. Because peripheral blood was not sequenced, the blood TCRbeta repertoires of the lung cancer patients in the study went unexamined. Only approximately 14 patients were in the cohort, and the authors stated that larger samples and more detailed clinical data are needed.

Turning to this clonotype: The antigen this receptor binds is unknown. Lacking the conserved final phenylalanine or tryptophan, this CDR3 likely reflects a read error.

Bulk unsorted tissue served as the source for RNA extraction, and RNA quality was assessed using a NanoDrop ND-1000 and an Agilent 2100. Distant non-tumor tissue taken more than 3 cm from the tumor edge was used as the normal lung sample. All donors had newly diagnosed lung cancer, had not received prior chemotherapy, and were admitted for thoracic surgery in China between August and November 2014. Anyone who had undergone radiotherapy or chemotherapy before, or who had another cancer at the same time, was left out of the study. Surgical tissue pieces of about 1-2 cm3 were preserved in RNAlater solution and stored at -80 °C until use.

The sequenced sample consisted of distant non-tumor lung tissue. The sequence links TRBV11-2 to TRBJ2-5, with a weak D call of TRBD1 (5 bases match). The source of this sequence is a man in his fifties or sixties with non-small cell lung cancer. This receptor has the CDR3 CASSLAGSGETQYL. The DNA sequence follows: TGTGCCAGCAGCCTGGCAGGGTCTGGAGAGACCCAGTACTTA.